This T cell receptor beta chain was identified in a study of shared clonotypes between healthy human individuals. The CDR3 totals 14 residues. The trim removed 5 bases at V and 3 bases at J, leaving 1 base unmatched. The V gene's germline CDR1 is MDHEN and CDR2 SYDVKM. Sequenced by immunoSEQ multiplex PCR; TCRdb stores in-frame clones only, minus some. The sample gives 2.3 million or so clones, approximately 93% of which show up once; roughly 0.36% is in the top ten. Comment on this clone: The identical CDR3 is also encoded by other nucleotide sequences in the sample.

Sequenced material: naive CD4+ T cells from PBMCs. Subset indicated: CD45RA+ positively selected. The clonotype comes from a man between 18 and 35 years old in good health. Some clones in this sample may be carry-over from other donors' samples. The chain uses TRBV28 and TRBJ2-7; 13 bases are a match to TRBD2. DNA for the CDR3: TGTGCCAGCAGTAGACTAGCGGGGGGCTACGAGCAGTACTTC. Protein product: CASSRLAGGYEQYF. Full variable domain (outside the CDR3, taken from reference TRBV28 and TRBJ2-7): DVKVTQSSRYLVKRTGEKVFLECVQDMDHENMFWYRQDPGLGLRLIYFSYDVKMKEKGDIPEGYSVSREKKERFSLILESASTNQTSMYLCASSRLAGGYEQYFGPGTRLTVT.